A selection of T cell receptor beta chains follows, all from one sample in a study of OX40 agonist ivuxolimab in advanced cancers. Assay: immunoSEQ multiplex PCR; the TCRdb copy retains only in-frame clones and omits some. The table has around 77,000 clones, around 87% seen once. The sample here was CD4+ or CD8+ T cells sorted from blood, taken in a trial of the OX40 agonist ivuxolimab. The receptor source for this set is an adult with an advanced solid tumor such as melanoma, head and neck, liver or kidney cancer. The CDR3 runs from the conserved cysteine through the conserved F or W. Each record gives: J gene, V gene, D gene, clone size, CDR3 DNA, CDR3 protein. D genes are given only for firm matches. The size entry is marked missing in some rows and otherwise reads once, few, many or a size class.

J gene: TRBJ2-2; V gene: TRBV15; D gene: TRBD1; clone size: .; CDR3 DNA: TGTGCCACCAAAAATCGGGACAGGGGTGTAACCGGGGAGCTGTTTTTT; CDR3 protein: CATKNRDRGVTGELFF
J gene: TRBJ1-5; V gene: TRBV7-8; D gene: .; clone size: .; CDR3 DNA: TGTGCCAGCAGCTTAGGTGAGAGTGGCCGCAGCAATCAGCCCCAGCATTTT; CDR3 protein: CASSLGESGRSNQPQHF
J gene: TRBJ1-4; V gene: TRBV6-1; D gene: .; clone size: .; CDR3 DNA: TGTGCCAGCAGTCGAGGGACTGAGGAAAAACTGTTTTTT; CDR3 protein: CASSRGTEEKLFF
J gene: TRBJ1-5; V gene: TRBV28; D gene: .; clone size: .; CDR3 DNA: TGTGCCAGCGGTATCCGGGGGCCCCAGCATTTT; CDR3 protein: CASGIRGPQHF
J gene: TRBJ1-1; V gene: TRBV5-1; D gene: .; clone size: once; CDR3 DNA: TGCGCCAGCAGCTTGGATGGCCGATTGAGCACTGAAGCTTTCTTT; CDR3 protein: CASSLDGRLSTEAFF
J gene: TRBJ2-1; V gene: TRBV10-1; D gene: TRBD2; clone size: few; CDR3 DNA: TGCGCCAGCAGCCTGAAGCGGGGGGACAATGAGCAGTTCTTC; CDR3 protein: CASSLKRGDNEQFF
J gene: TRBJ1-1; V gene: TRBV7-9; D gene: TRBD1; clone size: .; CDR3 DNA: TGTGCCAGCAGCTCACCACAACAGGGGGCAATTTTTTCCAGGGCTTTCTTT; CDR3 protein: CASSSPQQGAIFSRAFF
J gene: TRBJ1-5; V gene: TRBV10-3; D gene: .; clone size: .; CDR3 DNA: TGTGCCATCAGTTCGGGAGGGCAGGCATTGTGGCCCCAGCATTTT; CDR3 protein: CAISSGGQALWPQHF
J gene: TRBJ2-2; V gene: TRBV19; D gene: .; clone size: .; CDR3 DNA: TGTGCCAGTACCCAAAGGGGGGGAACCGGGGAGCTGTTTTTT; CDR3 protein: CASTQRGGTGELFF
J gene: TRBJ1-6; V gene: TRBV25-1; D gene: .; clone size: .; CDR3 DNA: TGTGCCAGCAGTGACCTACAGGGCCCGACACCCCTCCACTTT; CDR3 protein: CASSDLQGPTPLHF
J gene: TRBJ1-1; V gene: TRBV7-8; D gene: .; clone size: .; CDR3 DNA: TGTGCCAGCAGCCCCTCTCGGGGGGGAGGGACTGAAGCTTTCTTT; CDR3 protein: CASSPSRGGGTEAFF
J gene: TRBJ1-1; V gene: TRBV9; D gene: .; clone size: .; CDR3 DNA: TGTGCCAGCAGCGTCGACATGAACACTGAAGCTTTCTTT; CDR3 protein: CASSVDMNTEAFF
J gene: TRBJ2-1; V gene: TRBV29-1; D gene: TRBD1; clone size: .; CDR3 DNA: TGCAGCGTAGTACAGGGGTACAATGAGCAGTTCTTC; CDR3 protein: CSVVQGYNEQFF
J gene: TRBJ1-6; V gene: TRBV11-2; D gene: .; clone size: .; CDR3 DNA: TGTGCCAGCAGCTCCCAACCCCCATATTCACCCCTCCACTTT; CDR3 protein: CASSSQPPYSPLHF
J gene: TRBJ1-5; V gene: TRBV5-8; D gene: .; clone size: .; CDR3 DNA: TGTGCCAGCAGCTTGGCCTGGGCAGGTAATCAGCCCCAGCATTTT; CDR3 protein: CASSLAWAGNQPQHF
J gene: TRBJ2-7; V gene: TRBV19; D gene: .; clone size: .; CDR3 DNA: TGTGCCAGTAGTATGGGGGGGCCCTACGAGCAGTACTTC; CDR3 protein: CASSMGGPYEQYF
J gene: TRBJ1-2; V gene: TRBV7-8; D gene: .; clone size: .; CDR3 DNA: TGTGCCAGCAGCTCCTCAAGACAGGTCCCCAACTATGGCTACACCTTC; CDR3 protein: CASSSSRQVPNYGYTF
J gene: TRBJ2-7; V gene: TRBV19; D gene: TRBD1; clone size: few; CDR3 DNA: TGTGCCAGTAGTATAATGGCACAGGGGGCGTACGAGCAGTACTTC; CDR3 protein: CASSIMAQGAYEQYF
J gene: TRBJ2-1; V gene: TRBV19; D gene: .; clone size: .; CDR3 DNA: TGTGCCAGTAGTATAATTGGGGGAGTAACCTACAATGAGCAGTTCTTC; CDR3 protein: CASSIIGGVTYNEQFF
J gene: TRBJ1-1; V gene: TRBV19; D gene: .; clone size: .; CDR3 DNA: TGTGCCAGTAGTATGGCGGTGGACGGTGAAGCTTTCTTT; CDR3 protein: CASSMAVDGEAFF
J gene: TRBJ2-1; V gene: TRBV18; D gene: TRBD2; clone size: .; CDR3 DNA: TGTGCCAGCTCACCCCGCCTTACGGGAGGGCCGTGGGGTGAGCAGTTCTTC; CDR3 protein: CASSPRLTGGPWGEQFF
J gene: TRBJ1-6; V gene: TRBV7-2; D gene: .; clone size: .; CDR3 DNA: TGTGCCAGCAGCTTACAGGGACCTACGGGTTCACCCCTCCACTTT; CDR3 protein: CASSLQGPTGSPLHF
J gene: TRBJ1-2; V gene: TRBV5-6; D gene: .; clone size: .; CDR3 DNA: TGTGCCAGCAGTCGGACGACTTCCCCATATGGCTACACCTTC; CDR3 protein: CASSRTTSPYGYTF
J gene: TRBJ1-5; V gene: TRBV2; D gene: .; clone size: .; CDR3 DNA: TGTGCCAGCTCCCTAGGGTTACAGGAACAGCCCCAGCATTTT; CDR3 protein: CASSLGLQEQPQHF